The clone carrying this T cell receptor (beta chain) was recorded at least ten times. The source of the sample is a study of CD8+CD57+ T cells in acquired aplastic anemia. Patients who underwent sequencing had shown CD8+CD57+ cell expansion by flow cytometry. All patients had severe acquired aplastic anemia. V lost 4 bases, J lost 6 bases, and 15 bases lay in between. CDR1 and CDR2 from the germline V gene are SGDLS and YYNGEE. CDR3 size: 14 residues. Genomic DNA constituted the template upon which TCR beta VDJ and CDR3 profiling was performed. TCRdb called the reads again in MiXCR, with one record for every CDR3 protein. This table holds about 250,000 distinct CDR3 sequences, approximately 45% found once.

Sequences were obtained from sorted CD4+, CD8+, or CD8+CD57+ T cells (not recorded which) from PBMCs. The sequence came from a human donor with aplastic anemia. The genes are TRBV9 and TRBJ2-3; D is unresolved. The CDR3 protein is CASSPEQASDTQYF. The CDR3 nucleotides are TGTGCCAGCAGCCCCGAACAAGCTTCGGATACGCAGTATTTT.